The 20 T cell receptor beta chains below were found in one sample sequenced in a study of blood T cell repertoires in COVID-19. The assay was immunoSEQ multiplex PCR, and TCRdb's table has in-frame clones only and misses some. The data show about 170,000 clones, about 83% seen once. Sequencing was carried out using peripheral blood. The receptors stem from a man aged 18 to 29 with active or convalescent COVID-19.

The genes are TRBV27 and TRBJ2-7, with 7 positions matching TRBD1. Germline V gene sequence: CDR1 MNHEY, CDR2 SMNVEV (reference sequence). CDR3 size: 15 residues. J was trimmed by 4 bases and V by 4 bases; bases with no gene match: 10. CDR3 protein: CASSYLDRVGYEQYF. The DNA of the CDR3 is TGTGCCAGCAGTTACCTAGACAGGGTGGGTTACGAGCAGTACTTC.

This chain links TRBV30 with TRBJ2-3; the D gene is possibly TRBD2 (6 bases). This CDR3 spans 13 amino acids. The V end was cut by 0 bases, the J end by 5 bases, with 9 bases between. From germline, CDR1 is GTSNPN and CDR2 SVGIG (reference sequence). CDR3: CAWSVLTRDTQYF. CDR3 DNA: TGTGCCTGGAGTGTTTTGACTAGAGATACGCAGTATTTT.

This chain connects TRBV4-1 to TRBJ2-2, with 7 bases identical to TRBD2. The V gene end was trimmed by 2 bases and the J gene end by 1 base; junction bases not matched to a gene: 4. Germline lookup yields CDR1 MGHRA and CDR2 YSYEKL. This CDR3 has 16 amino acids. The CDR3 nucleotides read TGCGCCAGCAGCCAACCCCGGGGGGAGAACACCGGGGAGCTGTTTTTT. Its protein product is CASSQPRGENTGELFF.

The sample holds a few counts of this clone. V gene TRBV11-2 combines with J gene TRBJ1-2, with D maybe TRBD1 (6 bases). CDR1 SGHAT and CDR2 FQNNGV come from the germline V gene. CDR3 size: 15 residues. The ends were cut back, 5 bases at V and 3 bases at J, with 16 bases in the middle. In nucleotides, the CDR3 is TGTGCCAGCAGCCCCGGGATAGGGGGACACTATGGCTACACCTTC. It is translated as CASSPGIGGHYGYTF. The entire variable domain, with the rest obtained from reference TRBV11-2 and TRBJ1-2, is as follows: EAGVAQSPRYKIIEKRQSVAFWCNPISGHATLYWYQQILGQGPKLLIQFQNNGVVDDSQLPKDRFSAERLKGVDSTLKIQPAKLEDSAVYLCASSPGIGGHYGYTFGSGTRLTVV.

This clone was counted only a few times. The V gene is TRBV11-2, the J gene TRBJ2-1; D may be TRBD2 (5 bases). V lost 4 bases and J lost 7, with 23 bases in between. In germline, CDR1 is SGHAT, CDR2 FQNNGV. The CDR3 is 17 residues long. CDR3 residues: CASSSPPSGRAKNEQFF. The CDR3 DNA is TGTGCCAGCAGCTCACCGCCCAGCGGACGGGCCAAGAATGAGCAGTTCTTC. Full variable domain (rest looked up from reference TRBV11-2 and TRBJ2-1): EAGVAQSPRYKIIEKRQSVAFWCNPISGHATLYWYQQILGQGPKLLIQFQNNGVVDDSQLPKDRFSAERLKGVDSTLKIQPAKLEDSAVYLCASSSPPSGRAKNEQFFGPGTRLTVL.

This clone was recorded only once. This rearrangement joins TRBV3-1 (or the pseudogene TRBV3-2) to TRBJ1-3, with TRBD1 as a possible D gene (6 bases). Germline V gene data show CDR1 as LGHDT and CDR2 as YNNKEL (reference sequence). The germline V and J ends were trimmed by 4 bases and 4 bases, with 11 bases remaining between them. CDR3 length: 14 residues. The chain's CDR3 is CASSPWTDGNTIYF. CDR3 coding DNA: TGTGCCAGCAGCCCTTGGACAGACGGAAACACCATATATTTT.

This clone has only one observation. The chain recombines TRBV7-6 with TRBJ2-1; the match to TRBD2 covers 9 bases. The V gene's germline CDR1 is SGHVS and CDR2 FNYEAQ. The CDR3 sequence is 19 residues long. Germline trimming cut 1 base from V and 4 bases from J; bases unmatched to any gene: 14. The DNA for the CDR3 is TGTGCCAGCAGCTTAGGCCCCGCAGGGGCGGGAGGGGTTTACAATGAGCAGTTCTTC. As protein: CASSLGPAGAGGVYNEQFF.

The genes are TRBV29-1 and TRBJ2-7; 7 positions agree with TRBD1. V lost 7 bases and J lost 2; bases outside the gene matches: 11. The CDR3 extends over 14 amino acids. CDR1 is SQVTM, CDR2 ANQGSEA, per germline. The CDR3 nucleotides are TGCAGCGCAGGGGGTGGACGACTTCCCTACGAGCAGTACTTC. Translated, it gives CSAGGGRLPYEQYF.

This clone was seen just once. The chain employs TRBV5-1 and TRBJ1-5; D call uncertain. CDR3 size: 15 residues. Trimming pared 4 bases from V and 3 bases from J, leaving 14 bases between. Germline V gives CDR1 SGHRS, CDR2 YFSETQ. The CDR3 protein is CASSVGAEVNQPQHF. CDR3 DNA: TGCGCCAGCAGCGTAGGAGCAGAGGTCAATCAGCCCCAGCATTTT.

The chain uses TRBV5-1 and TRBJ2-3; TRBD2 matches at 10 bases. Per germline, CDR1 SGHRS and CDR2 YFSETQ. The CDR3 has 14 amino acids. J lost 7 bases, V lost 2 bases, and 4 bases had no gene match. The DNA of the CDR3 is TGCGCCAGCAGCTTAGGGACTAGCGACAATACGCAGTATTTT. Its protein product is CASSLGTSDNTQYF.

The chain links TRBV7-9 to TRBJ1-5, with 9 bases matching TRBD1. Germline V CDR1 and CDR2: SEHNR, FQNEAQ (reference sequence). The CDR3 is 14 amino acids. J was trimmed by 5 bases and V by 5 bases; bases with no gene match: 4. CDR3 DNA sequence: TGTGCCAGCAGCCGGACAGGGGTTTATCAGCCCCAGCATTTT. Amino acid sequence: CASSRTGVYQPQHF. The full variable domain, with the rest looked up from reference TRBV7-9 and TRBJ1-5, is DTGVSQNPRHKITKRGQNVTFRCDPISEHNRLYWYRQTLGQGPEFLTYFQNEAQLEKSRLLSDRFSAERPKGSFSTLEIQRTEQGDSAMYLCASSRTGVYQPQHFGDGTRLSIL.

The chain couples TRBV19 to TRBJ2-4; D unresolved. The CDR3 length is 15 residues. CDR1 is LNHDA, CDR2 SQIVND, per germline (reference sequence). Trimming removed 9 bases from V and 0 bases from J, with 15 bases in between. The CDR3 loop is CASPPEVLAKNIQYF. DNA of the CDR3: TGTGCCAGCCCCCCTGAGGTACTAGCCAAAAACATTCAGTACTTC.

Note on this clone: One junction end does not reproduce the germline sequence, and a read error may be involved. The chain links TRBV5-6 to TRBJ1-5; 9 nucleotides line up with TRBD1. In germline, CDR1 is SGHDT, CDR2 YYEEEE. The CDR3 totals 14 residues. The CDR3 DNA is TGTGCCAGCAGTTTGGGACAGGGCGGACAGCCCCAGCATTTT. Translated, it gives CASSLGQGGQPQHF.

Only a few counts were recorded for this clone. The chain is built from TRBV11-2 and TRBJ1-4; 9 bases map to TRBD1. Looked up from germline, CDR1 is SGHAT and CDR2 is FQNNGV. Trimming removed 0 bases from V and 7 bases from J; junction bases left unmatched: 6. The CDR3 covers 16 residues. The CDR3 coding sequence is TGTGCCAGCAGCTTAGACATGACAGGGGGAACTGAAAAACTGTTTTTT. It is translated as CASSLDMTGGTEKLFF.

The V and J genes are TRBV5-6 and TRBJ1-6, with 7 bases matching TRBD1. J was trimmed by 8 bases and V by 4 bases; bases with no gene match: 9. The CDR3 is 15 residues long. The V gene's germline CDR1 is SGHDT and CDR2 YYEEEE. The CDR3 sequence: CASSDRDSQYSPLHF. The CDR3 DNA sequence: TGTGCCAGCAGCGACCGGGACAGCCAGTATTCACCCCTCCACTTT.

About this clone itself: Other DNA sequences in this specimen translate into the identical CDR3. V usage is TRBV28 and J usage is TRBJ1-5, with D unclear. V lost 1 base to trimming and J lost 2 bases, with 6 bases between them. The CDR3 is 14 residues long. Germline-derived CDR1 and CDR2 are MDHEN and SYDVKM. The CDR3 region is CASSLFRGNQPQHF. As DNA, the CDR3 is TGTGCCAGCAGTTTATTTCGGGGCAATCAGCCCCAGCATTTT.

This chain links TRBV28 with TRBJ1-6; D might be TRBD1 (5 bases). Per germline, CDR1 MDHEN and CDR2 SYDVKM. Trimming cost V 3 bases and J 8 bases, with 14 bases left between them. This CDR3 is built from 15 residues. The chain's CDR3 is CASSFSAGRYSPLHF. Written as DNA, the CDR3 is TGTGCCAGCAGTTTCTCGGCAGGGCGTTATTCACCCCTCCACTTT. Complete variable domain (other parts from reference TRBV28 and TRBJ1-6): DVKVTQSSRYLVKRTGEKVFLECVQDMDHENMFWYRQDPGLGLRLIYFSYDVKMKEKGDIPEGYSVSREKKERFSLILESASTNQTSMYLCASSFSAGRYSPLHFGNGTRLTVT.

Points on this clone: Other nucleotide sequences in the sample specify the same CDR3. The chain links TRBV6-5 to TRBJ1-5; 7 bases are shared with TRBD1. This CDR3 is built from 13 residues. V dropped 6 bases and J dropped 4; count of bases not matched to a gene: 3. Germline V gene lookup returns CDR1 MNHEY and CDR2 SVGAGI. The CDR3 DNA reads TGTGCCAGCAGGCGACAGGGTAATCAGCCCCAGCATTTT. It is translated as CASRRQGNQPQHF.

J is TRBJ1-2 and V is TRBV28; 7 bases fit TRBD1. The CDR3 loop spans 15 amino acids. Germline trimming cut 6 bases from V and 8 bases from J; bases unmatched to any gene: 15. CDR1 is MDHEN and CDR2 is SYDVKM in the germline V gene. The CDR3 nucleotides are TGTGCCAGCAGCTTTGCAATAGACAGGGCGAGAGGCTACACCTTC. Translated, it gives CASSFAIDRARGYTF.

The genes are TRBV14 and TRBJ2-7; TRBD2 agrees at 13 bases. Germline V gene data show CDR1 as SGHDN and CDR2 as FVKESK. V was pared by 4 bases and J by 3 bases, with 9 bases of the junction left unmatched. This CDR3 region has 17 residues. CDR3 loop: CASSLTSGRARRYEQYF. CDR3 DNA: TGTGCCAGCAGCCTAACTAGCGGGAGGGCCCGTCGCTACGAGCAGTACTTC.